Listed below are T cell receptor beta chains from one sample, sequenced in a study of cytomegalovirus exposure and HLA in healthy donors. The repertoire was sequenced with immunoSEQ multiplex PCR; TCRdb's copy has only in-frame clones and lacks some. The sample gives just under 80,000 clones, around three quarters of which show up once; 4% to 4.5% is in the top ten. Sequences were obtained from PBMCs. These TCRs come from a man aged 40-55 years in good health and CMV-seronegative. CDR3s include the opening cysteine and the closing phenylalanine or tryptophan. The order of the fields is D gene, V gene, clone size, J gene, CDR3 DNA, CDR3 protein. The D gene is left open where the match is weak. Size is omitted from some rows. Given values are once, few, many or a class for expanded clones.

>NA|TRBV10-3|NA|TRBJ2-3
TGTGCCATCAGTACCGCCGGACAGAGCACAGATACGCAGTATTTT
CAISTAGQSTDTQYF
>TRBD1|TRBV6-5|NA|TRBJ1-1
TGTGCCAGCAGTCGGACAGGGGAAGCTTTCTTT
CASSRTGEAFF
>TRBD2|TRBV7-9|NA|TRBJ2-7
TGTGCCAGCTCCCAGCGGGAGTCTGAGTACGAGCAGTACTTC
CASSQRESEYEQYF
>TRBD1|TRBV6-1|NA|TRBJ1-4
TGTGCCACGTGGACAGGGAGAAAACTGTTTTTT
CATWTGRKLFF
>TRBD2|TRBV9|NA|TRBJ2-3
TGTGCCAGCAGCCCTAGCGGGAGCACAGATACGCAGTATTTT
CASSPSGSTDTQYF
>NA|TRBV5-6|NA|TRBJ2-1
TGTGCCAGCAGCGGTACTAGGCTCACCTACAATGAGCAGTTCTTC
CASSGTRLTYNEQFF
>NA|TRBV4-3|NA|TRBJ2-1
TGCGCCAGCAGCCAAGAGGCTAGCGAATACAATGAGCAGTTCTTC
CASSQEASEYNEQFF
>TRBD1|TRBV19|NA|TRBJ2-7
TGTGCCAGTAGTACCGGCACAGGGGCTTACGAGCAGTACTTC
CASSTGTGAYEQYF
>NA|TRBV18|once|TRBJ1-1
TGTGCCAGCTCACCACGCCTGGGAGGATCGAACACTGAAGCTTTCTTT
CASSPRLGGSNTEAFF
>TRBD2|TRBV5-1|NA|TRBJ2-7
TGCGCCAGCAGCTTTCAGCGGGGAAGCTCCTACGAGCAGTACTTC
CASSFQRGSSYEQYF
>TRBD2|TRBV6-6|few|TRBJ2-4
TGTGCCAGCAGTACCCTACTAGCGGCCATTCAGTACTTC
CASSTLLAAIQYF
>NA|TRBV7-8|NA|TRBJ1-1
TGTGCCAGCAGCTTCGGAGGACGGGATAGAGCTTTCTTT
CASSFGGRDRAFF
>NA|TRBV7-2|once|TRBJ2-1
TGTGCCAGCAGCTTTAACTATGAGCAGTTCTTC
CASSFNYEQFF
>TRBD1|TRBV19|NA|TRBJ1-1
TGTGCCAGTAGTATCGACAGGGGAGACACTGAAGCTTTCTTT
CASSIDRGDTEAFF
>NA|TRBV5-1|NA|TRBJ1-3
TGCGCCAGCAGCGGACGCGGAGGAGGAATTGGAAACACCATATATTTT
CASSGRGGGIGNTIYF
>TRBD2|TRBV7-3|NA|TRBJ2-7
TGTGCCAGCAGCCCCCAGCGGGGGAGCTCCTACGAGCAGTACTTC
CASSPQRGSSYEQYF
>NA|TRBV5-5|NA|TRBJ1-2
TGTGCCAGCAGCTTGGGGCAGGGTTCGGGCTATGGCTACACCTTC
CASSLGQGSGYGYTF
>NA|TRBV7-9|NA|TRBJ2-7
TGTGCCAGCAGCTTAGTCCCCCCATACGAGCAGTACTTC
CASSLVPPYEQYF
>TRBD1|TRBV9|NA|TRBJ1-2
TGTGCCAGCAGCGTAGCAGGGGGAAGCGGCTACACCTTC
CASSVAGGSGYTF
>TRBD2|TRBV5-4|NA|TRBJ2-7
TGTGCCAGCAGCCGGGAGGCGACCTACGAGCAGTACTTC
CASSREATYEQYF
>TRBD2|TRBV18|NA|TRBJ2-7
TGTGCCAGCTCACCACTTAGACTAGCGGGAGGCCCCGCCTCCTACGAGCAGTACTTC
CASSPLRLAGGPASYEQYF
>TRBD1|TRBV7-9|NA|TRBJ2-7
TGTGCCAGCAGCATAACCGGGACAGGGTCCGAGCAGTACTTC
CASSITGTGSEQYF